The 4 T cell receptor beta chains below come from one sample, sequenced in a study of blood T cell repertoires in COVID-19. The method was immunoSEQ multiplex PCR; TCRdb's version includes in-frame clones alone and lacks a portion of them. Among about 69,000 clones listed, 70% to 90% were seen once. Input material: peripheral blood. The receptors originated from a man between 35 and 55 years old with COVID-19, enrolled during active disease.

The chain carries TRBV27 and TRBJ1-5, with D perhaps TRBD1 (6 bases). CDR3 length: 15 residues. Trimming removed 2 bases at V and 2 bases at J, with 10 bases between. Germline V CDR1 and CDR2: MNHEY, SMNVEV (reference sequence). The CDR3 DNA sequence: TGTGCCAGCAGTTTAGGGACAACGGGCAATCAGCCCCAGCATTTT. Translation gives CASSLGTTGNQPQHF.

The J gene is TRBJ2-2, the V gene TRBV5-1, with 12 bases identical to TRBD1. The CDR3 runs to 18 residues. V shed 4 bases, J shed 5 bases, and the junction held 12 bases outside the gene matches. Germline CDR1 reads SGHRS; CDR2 reads YFSETQ. CDR3 loop: CASSTRGDRGQHTGELFF. In nucleotides, the CDR3 is TGCGCCAGCAGCACCAGAGGGGACAGGGGGCAGCATACCGGGGAGCTGTTTTTT.

This clone has only one observation. This chain uses TRBV5-4 with TRBJ2-2, with TRBD2 matching over 7 bases. V trimming: 2 bases; J trimming: 8 bases; junction bases outside the gene matches: 12. Germline CDR1 SGHNT, CDR2 YYREEE (reference sequence). The CDR3 contains 16 residues. Here the CDR3 reads CASSFARGGQAGELFF. CDR3 sequence (DNA): TGTGCCAGCAGCTTTGCTCGCGGGGGTCAGGCTGGGGAGCTGTTTTTT.

To note about this clone: The junction departs from the called germline gene at one end, perhaps through a read error. The chain has TRBV20-1 and TRBJ1-5; weak D call: TRBD1 (5 bases). The CDR3 loop spans 10 amino acids. The germline gives CDR1 DFQATT, CDR2 SNEGSKA (reference sequence). CDR3 region: CSASLGREAF. Written as DNA, the CDR3 is TGCAGTGCTAGTCTAGGCAGGGAGGCCTTT.